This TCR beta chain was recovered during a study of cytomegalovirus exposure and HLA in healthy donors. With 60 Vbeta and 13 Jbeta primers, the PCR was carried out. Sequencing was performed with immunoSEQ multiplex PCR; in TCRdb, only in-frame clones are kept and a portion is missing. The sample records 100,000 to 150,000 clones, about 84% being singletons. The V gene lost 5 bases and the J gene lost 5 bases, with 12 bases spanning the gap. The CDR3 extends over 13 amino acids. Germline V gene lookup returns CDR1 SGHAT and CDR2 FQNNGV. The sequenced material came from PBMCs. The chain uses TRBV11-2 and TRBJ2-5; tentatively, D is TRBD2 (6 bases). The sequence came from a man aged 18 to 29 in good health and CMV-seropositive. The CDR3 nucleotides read TGTGCCAGCAGCACGACTAGTCGGGAGACCCAGTACTTC. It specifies CASSTTSRETQYF. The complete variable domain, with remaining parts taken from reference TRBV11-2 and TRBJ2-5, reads EAGVAQSPRYKIIEKRQSVAFWCNPISGHATLYWYQQILGQGPKLLIQFQNNGVVDDSQLPKDRFSAERLKGVDSTLKIQPAKLEDSAVYLCASSTTSRETQYFGPGTRLLVL.